This record looks at one TCR beta chain sequence and its context. Sample time point: newly diagnosed GD, antithyroid drugs for less than 3 months. The authors made the TCR library using RNA they extracted from PBMCs. Germline CDR1 SGHRS, CDR2 YFSETQ. Trimming took 0 bases from V and 1 from J, leaving 7 bases between them. This CDR3 has 14 amino acids. This sample stems from a study of regulatory T cells in long-lasting Graves disease. Combining iRepertoire HTBI primers with Arm-PCR of CDR3 regions, the authors built TCR beta libraries. TCRdb analysed the multiplex PCR reads with MiXCR anew, one entry per CDR3 protein. Of 350,000 to 550,000 distinct CDR3 sequences in the sample, around 15% are singletons; the top ten hold approximately 19%. The data were also submitted as part of a second study, on T cells in Graves' hyperthyroidism and ophthalmopathy. From that study: Reasons for excluding patients were uncontrolled infection, other autoimmune disease, pregnancy or lactation. The diagnoses drew upon clinical symptoms, serum thyroxine and TRAb, thyroid ultrasound and orbital computed tomography. The TCR CDR3 first-round RT-PCR relied on the HTBI primer set.

This sequence originates from a woman aged 45-60 years with Graves disease. Sequences were derived from peripheral blood mononuclear cells (PBMCs), sampled at new diagnosis, from a patient treated with antithyroid drugs. The J gene is TRBJ1-1, the V gene TRBV5-1, with D uncertain. CDR3 DNA sequence: TGCGCCAGCAGCTTGGGGTTGACGAACACTGAAGCTTTCTTT. It encodes CASSLGLTNTEAFF.